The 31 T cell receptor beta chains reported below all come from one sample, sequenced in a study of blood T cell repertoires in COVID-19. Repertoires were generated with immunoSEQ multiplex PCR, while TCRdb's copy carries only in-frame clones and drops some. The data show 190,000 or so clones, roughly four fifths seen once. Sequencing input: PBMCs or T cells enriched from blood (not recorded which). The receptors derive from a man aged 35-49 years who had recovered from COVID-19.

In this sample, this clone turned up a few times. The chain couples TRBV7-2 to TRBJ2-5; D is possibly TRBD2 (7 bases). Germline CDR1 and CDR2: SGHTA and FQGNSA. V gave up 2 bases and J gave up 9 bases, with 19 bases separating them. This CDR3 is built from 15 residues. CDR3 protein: CASSLSIGGAGSQYF. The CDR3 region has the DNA TGTGCCAGCAGCTTAAGTATAGGGGGGGCCGGGTCCCAGTACTTC.

The CDR3, as DNA: TGCAGCGTTGGTGACGGGACAGCTAATGAAAAACTGTTTTTT. Its protein product is CSVGDGTANEKLFF. The chain uses TRBV29-1 and TRBJ1-4; 7 nucleotides agree with TRBD1. Germline V gene data show CDR1 as SQVTM and CDR2 as ANQGSEA. This CDR3 spans 14 amino acids. V was clipped by 4 bases and J by 3 bases; unmatched bases: 5.

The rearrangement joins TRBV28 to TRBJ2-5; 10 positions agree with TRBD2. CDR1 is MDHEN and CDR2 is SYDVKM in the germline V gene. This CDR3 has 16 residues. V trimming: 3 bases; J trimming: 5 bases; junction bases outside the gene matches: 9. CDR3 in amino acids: CASSLRLAGVFETQYF. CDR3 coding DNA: TGTGCCAGCAGTTTGAGGCTAGCGGGAGTTTTCGAGACCCAGTACTTC.

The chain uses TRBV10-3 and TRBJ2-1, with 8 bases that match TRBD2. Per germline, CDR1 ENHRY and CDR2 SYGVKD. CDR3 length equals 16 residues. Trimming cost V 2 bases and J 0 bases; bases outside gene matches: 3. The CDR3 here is CAISEGSGISYNEQFF. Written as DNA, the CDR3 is TGTGCCATCAGTGAGGGTAGCGGGATCTCCTACAATGAGCAGTTCTTC.

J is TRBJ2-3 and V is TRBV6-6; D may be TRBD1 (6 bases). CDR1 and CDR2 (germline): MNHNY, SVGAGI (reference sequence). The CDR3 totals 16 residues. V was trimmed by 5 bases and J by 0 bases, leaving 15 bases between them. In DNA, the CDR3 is TGTGCCAGCAGTCCTAGTTGGGGGCCTAGCACAGATACGCAGTATTTT. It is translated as CASSPSWGPSTDTQYF.

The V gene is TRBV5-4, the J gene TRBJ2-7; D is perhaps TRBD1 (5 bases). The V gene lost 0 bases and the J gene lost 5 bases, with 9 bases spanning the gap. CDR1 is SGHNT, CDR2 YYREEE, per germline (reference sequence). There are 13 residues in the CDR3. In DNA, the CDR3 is TGTGCCAGCAGCTTGGGGGGCTCGGACGAGCAGTACTTC. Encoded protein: CASSLGGSDEQYF.

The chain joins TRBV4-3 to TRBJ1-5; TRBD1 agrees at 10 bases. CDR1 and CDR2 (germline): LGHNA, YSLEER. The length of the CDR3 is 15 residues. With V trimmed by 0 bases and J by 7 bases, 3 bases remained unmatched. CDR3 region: CASSQDRTGGQPQHF. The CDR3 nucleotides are TGCGCCAGCAGCCAAGACCGGACAGGGGGACAGCCCCAGCATTTT.

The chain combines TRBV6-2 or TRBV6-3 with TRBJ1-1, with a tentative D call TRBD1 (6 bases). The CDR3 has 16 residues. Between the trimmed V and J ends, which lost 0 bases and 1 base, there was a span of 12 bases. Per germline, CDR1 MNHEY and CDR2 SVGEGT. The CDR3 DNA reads TGTGCCAGCAGTTACTCCTCGACAGGCCAGAACACTGAAGCTTTCTTT. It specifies CASSYSSTGQNTEAFF.

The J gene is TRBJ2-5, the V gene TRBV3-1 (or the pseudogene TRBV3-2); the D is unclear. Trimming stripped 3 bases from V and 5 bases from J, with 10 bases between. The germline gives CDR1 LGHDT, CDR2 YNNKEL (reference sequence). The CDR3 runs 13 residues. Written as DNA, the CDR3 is TGTGCCAGCAGCCATAGAGCCGCGGAGACCCAGTACTTC. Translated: CASSHRAAETQYF.

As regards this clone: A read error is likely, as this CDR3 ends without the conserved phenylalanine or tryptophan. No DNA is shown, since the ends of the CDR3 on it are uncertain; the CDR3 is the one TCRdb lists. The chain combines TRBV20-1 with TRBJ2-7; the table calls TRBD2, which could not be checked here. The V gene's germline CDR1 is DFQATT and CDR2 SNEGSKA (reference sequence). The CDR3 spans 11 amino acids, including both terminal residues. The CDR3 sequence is CSARDSNVFGI.

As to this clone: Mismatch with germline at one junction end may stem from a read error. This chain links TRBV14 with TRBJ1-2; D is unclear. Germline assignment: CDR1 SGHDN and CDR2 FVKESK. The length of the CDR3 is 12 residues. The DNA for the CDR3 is TGTGCCAGCAGCCAAGAGACCAAACAGCCAAACTTC. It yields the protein CASSQETKQPNF.

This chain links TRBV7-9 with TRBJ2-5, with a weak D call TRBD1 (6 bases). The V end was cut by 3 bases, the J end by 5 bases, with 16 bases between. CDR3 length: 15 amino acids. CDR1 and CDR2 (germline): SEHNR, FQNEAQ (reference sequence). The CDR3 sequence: CASSFQGQLWETQYF. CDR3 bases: TGTGCCAGCAGCTTCCAAGGACAGCTGTGGGAGACCCAGTACTTC.

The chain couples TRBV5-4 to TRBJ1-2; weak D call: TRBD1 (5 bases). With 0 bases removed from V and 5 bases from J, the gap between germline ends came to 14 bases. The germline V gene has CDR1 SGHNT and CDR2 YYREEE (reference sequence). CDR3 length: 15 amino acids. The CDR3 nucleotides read TGTGCCAGCAGCTTGGCCAACGACAGCCCTTATGGCTACACCTTC. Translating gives CASSLANDSPYGYTF. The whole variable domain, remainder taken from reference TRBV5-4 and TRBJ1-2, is ETGVTQSPTHLIKTRGQQVTLRCSSQSGHNTVSWYQQALGQGPQFIFQYYREEENGRGNFPPRFSGLQFPNYSSELNVNALELDDSALYLCASSLANDSPYGYTFGSGTRLTVV.

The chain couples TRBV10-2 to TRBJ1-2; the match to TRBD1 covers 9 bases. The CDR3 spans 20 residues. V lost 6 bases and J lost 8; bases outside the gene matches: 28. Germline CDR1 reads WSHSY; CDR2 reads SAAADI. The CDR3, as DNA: TGCGCCAGCAGCCCATTCTTCGCTCGAGGGGGGACAGGGTCTCTCGAGGGCTACACCTTC. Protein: CASSPFFARGGTGSLEGYTF.

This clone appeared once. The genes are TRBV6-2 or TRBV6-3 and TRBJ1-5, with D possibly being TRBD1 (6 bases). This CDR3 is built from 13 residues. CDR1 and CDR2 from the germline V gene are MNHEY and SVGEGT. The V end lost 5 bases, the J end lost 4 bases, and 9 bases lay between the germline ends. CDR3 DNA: TGTGCCAGCAGTGGTGGACAGAATCAGCCCCAGCATTTT. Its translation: CASSGGQNQPQHF.

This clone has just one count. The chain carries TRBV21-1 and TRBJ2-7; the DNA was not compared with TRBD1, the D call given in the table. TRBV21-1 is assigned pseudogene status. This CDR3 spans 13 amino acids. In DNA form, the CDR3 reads TGTGCCAGCCCCAGACAGGGAACCCACGAGCAGTACTTC. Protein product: CASPRQGTHEQYF.

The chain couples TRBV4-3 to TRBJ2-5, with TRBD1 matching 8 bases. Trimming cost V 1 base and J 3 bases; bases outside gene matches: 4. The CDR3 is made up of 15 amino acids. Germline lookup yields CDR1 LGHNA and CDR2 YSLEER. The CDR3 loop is CASSQAGQGKETQYF. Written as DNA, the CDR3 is TGCGCCAGCAGCCAAGCCGGACAGGGTAAAGAGACCCAGTACTTC.

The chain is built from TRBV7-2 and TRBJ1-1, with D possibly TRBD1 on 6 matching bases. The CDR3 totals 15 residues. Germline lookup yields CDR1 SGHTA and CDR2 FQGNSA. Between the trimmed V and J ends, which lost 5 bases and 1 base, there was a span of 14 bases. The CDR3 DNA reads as TGTGCCAGCAGCCCGACACAGGGATGGAACACTGAAGCTTTCTTT. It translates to CASSPTQGWNTEAFF.

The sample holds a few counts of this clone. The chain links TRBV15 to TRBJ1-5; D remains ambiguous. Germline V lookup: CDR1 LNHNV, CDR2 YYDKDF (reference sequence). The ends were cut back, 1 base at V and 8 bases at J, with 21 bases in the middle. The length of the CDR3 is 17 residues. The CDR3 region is CATSRAHSLPTLEPQHF. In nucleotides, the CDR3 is TGTGCCACCAGCAGAGCCCACAGCCTACCCACCTTAGAGCCCCAGCATTTT.

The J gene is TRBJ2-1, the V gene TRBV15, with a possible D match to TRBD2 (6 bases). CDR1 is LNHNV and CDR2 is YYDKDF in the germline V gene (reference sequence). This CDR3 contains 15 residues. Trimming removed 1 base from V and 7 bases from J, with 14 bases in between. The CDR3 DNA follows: TGTGCCACCAGCAGAGCGGGAGCGTTGCAAAATGAGCAGTTCTTC. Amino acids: CATSRAGALQNEQFF. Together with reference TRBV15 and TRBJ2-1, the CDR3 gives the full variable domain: DAMVIQNPRYQVTQFGKPVTLSCSQTLNHNVMYWYQQKSSQAPKLLFHYYDKDFNNEADTPDNFQSRRPNTSFCFLDIRSPGLGDTAMYLCATSRAGALQNEQFFGPGTRLTVL.

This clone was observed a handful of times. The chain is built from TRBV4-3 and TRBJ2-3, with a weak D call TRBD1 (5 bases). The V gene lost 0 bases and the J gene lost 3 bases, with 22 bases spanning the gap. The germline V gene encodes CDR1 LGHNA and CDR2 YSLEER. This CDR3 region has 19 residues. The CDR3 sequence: CASSQDIGRWGKGTDTQYF. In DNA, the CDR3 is TGCGCCAGCAGCCAAGATATCGGCAGATGGGGCAAGGGGACAGATACGCAGTATTTT.

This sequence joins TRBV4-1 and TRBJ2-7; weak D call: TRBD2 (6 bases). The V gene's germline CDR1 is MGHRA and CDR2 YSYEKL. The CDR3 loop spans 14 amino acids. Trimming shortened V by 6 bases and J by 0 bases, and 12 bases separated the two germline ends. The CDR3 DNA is TGCGCCAGCAGTTTAGCGGAGAGCTCCTACGAGCAGTACTTC. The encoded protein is CASSLAESSYEQYF.

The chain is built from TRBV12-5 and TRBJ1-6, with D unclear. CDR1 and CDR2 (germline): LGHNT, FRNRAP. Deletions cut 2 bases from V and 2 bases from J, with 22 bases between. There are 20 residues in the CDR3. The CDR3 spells CASGLPSVPDSRPYNSPLHF. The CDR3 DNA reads TGTGCTAGTGGTTTGCCCTCCGTCCCGGACTCCCGGCCCTATAATTCACCCCTCCACTTT.

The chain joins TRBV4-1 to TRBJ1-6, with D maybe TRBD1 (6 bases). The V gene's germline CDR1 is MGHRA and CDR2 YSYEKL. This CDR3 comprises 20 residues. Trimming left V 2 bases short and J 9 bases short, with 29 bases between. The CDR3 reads CASSQRGRRGLSGEGSPLHF. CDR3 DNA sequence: TGCGCCAGCAGCCAAAGGGGACGACGGGGTTTATCAGGGGAGGGTTCACCCCTCCACTTT.

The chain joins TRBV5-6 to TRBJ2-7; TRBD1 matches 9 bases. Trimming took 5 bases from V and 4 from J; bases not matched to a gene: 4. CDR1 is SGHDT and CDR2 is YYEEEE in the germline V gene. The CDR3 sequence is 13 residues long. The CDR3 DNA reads TGTGCCAGCAGGAAACAGGGGGCATACGAGCAGTACTTC. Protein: CASRKQGAYEQYF.

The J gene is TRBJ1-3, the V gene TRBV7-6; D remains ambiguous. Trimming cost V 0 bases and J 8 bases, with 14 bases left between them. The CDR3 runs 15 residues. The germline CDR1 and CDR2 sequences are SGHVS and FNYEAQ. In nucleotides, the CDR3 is TGTGCCAGCAGCTTAGCGGGCAGTATGAAGGACACCATATATTTT. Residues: CASSLAGSMKDTIYF.

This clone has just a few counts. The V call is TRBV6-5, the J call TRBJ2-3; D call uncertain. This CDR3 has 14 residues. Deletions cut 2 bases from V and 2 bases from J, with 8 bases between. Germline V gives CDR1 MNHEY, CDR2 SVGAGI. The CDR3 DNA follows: TGTGCCAGCAGTTACGCGACTCCCACAGATACGCAGTATTTT. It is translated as CASSYATPTDTQYF.

Here the CDR3 reads CASSQGALLDSPLHF. The CDR3 DNA is TGCGCCAGCAGCCAAGGGGCCCTGCTGGATTCACCCCTCCACTTT. This rearrangement joins TRBV4-3 to TRBJ1-6, with D hard to call. Germline V CDR1 and CDR2: LGHNA, YSLEER. CDR3 length: 15 amino acids. V dropped 1 base and J dropped 8 bases, with 12 bases sitting between them.

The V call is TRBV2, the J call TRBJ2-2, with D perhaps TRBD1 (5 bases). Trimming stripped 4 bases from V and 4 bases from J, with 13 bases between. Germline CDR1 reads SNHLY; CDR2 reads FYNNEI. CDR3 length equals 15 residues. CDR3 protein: CASSGTPKSTGELFF. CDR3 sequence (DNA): TGTGCCAGCAGTGGGACACCAAAGAGCACCGGGGAGCTGTTTTTT.

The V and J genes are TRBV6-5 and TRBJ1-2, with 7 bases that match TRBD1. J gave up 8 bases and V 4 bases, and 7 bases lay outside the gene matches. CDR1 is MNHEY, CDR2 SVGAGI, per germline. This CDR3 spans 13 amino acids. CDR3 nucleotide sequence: TGTGCCAGCAGTTTGACAGGGTCGGGCGGCTACACCTTC. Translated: CASSLTGSGGYTF.

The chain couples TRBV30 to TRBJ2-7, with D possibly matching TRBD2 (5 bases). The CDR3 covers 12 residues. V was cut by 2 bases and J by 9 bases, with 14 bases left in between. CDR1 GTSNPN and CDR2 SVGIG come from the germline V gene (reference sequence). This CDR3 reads CAWSPDCRAQYV. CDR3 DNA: TGTGCCTGGAGTCCGGACTGCCGGGCGCAGTACGTC.